This T cell receptor (beta chain) came from a study of cytomegalovirus exposure and HLA in healthy donors. The study's findings and limits: Trimming of TCR beta V- and J-genes showed a link, identified in a later analysis, to a missense DCLRE1C variant. Roughly 170 TCR beta chains were listed as cytomegalovirus-associated. A later analysis found that most CMV-associated TCR beta chains appeared HLA-restricted. Most likely, a cluster of highly shared sequence variants arose as a sequencing artifact.

The PCR ran on 60 Vbeta and 13 Jbeta primers. Sequenced by immunoSEQ multiplex PCR; TCRdb stores in-frame clones only, minus some. The specimen's table records under 200,000 clones. For this clone: Its antigen is currently unknown.

Material: PBMCs. This sequence originates from a young man in good health and CMV-seronegative.

The CDR3 sequence is CASSFQGSTDTQYF. The DNA for the CDR3 is TGTGCCAGCAGTTTTCAGGGAAGCACAGATACGCAGTATTTT. This chain connects TRBV27 to TRBJ2-3; tentative D call: TRBD1 (5 bases). The CDR3 is made up of 14 amino acids. V was pared by 3 bases and J by 0 bases, with 7 bases between. Germline CDR1 and CDR2: MNHEY and SMNVEV (reference sequence).